The rows below give T cell receptor beta chains drawn from one sample of a study of blood T cell repertoires in COVID-19. Sequencing was performed with immunoSEQ multiplex PCR; in TCRdb, only in-frame clones are kept and a portion is missing. The sample consists of 80,000 to 100,000 clones, 75% to 90% of them appearing once. The specimen sequenced was peripheral blood. The receptors originated from a woman in her forties or fifties with active or convalescent COVID-19. The CDR3 runs from the conserved cysteine through the conserved F or W. A D gene is named only where the DNA matches it firmly.

j_call | d_call | v_call | cdr3_aa | cdr3_nt
TRBJ2-7 | TRBD2 | TRBV10-3 | CAISENSGGRNEQYF | TGTGCCATCAGTGAAAATAGCGGGGGGAGGAACGAGCAGTACTTC
TRBJ2-7 | . | TRBV15 | CATRLDSNYEQYF | TGTGCCACCCGACTCGACAGTAACTACGAGCAGTACTTC
TRBJ1-2 | TRBD1 | TRBV4-2 | CASSQDRAGGSYGYTF | TGTGCCAGCAGCCAAGACCGGGCAGGGGGCTCCTATGGCTACACCTTC
TRBJ2-1 | . | TRBV6-1 | CASSEARVGGFF | TGTGCCAGCAGTGAAGCGCGAGTCGGGGGGTTCTTC
TRBJ1-5 | . | TRBV7-2 | CASSNQGFGNQPQHF | TGTGCCAGCAGCAACCAGGGGTTCGGCAATCAGCCCCAGCATTTT
TRBJ2-3 | . | TRBV19 | CASSQAGRTDTQYF | TGTGCCAGTAGCCAGGCGGGGCGCACAGATACGCAGTATTTT
TRBJ1-1 | . | TRBV18 | CASSPLDTPNTEAFF | TGTGCCAGCTCACCTCTGGACACACCGAACACTGAAGCTTTCTTT
TRBJ1-1 | . | TRBV7-2 | CASSLRPTGSTEAFF | TGTGCCAGCAGCTTACGGCCTACAGGGAGCACTGAAGCTTTCTTT
TRBJ2-3 | TRBD1 | TRBV29-1 | CSVGARDRGTDTQYF | TGCAGCGTTGGGGCCCGGGACAGGGGCACAGATACGCAGTATTTT
TRBJ2-1 | TRBD2 | TRBV9 | CASSVRLAGTYGEQFF | TGTGCCAGCAGCGTCAGACTAGCGGGGACGTACGGTGAGCAGTTCTTC
TRBJ2-7 | TRBD1 | TRBV5-5 | CASSHRTGASYEQYF | TGTGCCAGCAGCCACAGGACAGGGGCATCTTACGAGCAGTACTTC
TRBJ2-5 | . | TRBV4-3 | CASSLRGQETQYF | TGCGCCAGCAGTCTAAGAGGCCAAGAGACCCAGTACTTC
TRBJ1-2 | TRBD1 | TRBV5-6 | CASTMGDRGSYGYTF | TGTGCCAGCACCATGGGAGACAGGGGTAGTTATGGCTACACCTTC
TRBJ2-7 | TRBD1 | TRBV6-5 | CASSYGHRGPYEQYF | TGTGCCAGCAGTTACGGTCACAGGGGGCCGTACGAGCAGTACTTC
TRBJ1-1 | TRBD1 | TRBV9 | CASSVGTGLMSTEAFF | TGTGCCAGCAGCGTGGGGACAGGGCTGATGAGCACTGAAGCTTTCTTT